A selection of T cell receptor beta chains follows, all from one sample in a study of T cells in narcolepsy. Assay used: immunoSEQ multiplex PCR; TCRdb lists only in-frame clones, some missing. The table has roughly 20,000 clones, roughly 87% seen once. Sequencing was done on a sample of memory (CD45RA-) CD4+ T cells from blood. The source of these receptors is a human donor in good health. The CDR3 runs from the conserved cysteine through the conserved F or W. A D gene is named only where the DNA matches it firmly. Part of the rows lack a size; the others show once, few, many or a class for expanded clones.

j_gene	v_gene	d_gene	abundance	CDR3nt	CDR3aa
TRBJ2-1	TRBV10-3	TRBD2	.	TGTGCCATCAGTGAGTCGAGGGGGAGCGGGAGGCTTCAGACCGATGAGCAGTTCTTC	CAISESRGSGRLQTDEQFF
TRBJ1-2	TRBV18	.	.	TGTGCCAGCTCACGTCAGGGGTTTACCGACCCTACTAATGGCTACACCTTC	CASSRQGFTDPTNGYTF
TRBJ1-2	TRBV27	.	.	TGTGCCAGCAGTTTATTCGGGGGACGGGGAGGGGGCTACACCTTC	CASSLFGGRGGGYTF
TRBJ2-7	TRBV7-8	TRBD1	.	TGTGCCAGCAGCCCTCGGACAGGCTACGAGCAGTACTTC	CASSPRTGYEQYF
TRBJ2-3	TRBV18	.	.	TGTGCCAGCTCACCCCAGATAAACACAGATACGCAGTATTTT	CASSPQINTDTQYF
TRBJ1-6	TRBV19	TRBD1	.	TGTGCCAGTAGTCACGACAGGGTTAATTCACCCCTCCACTTT	CASSHDRVNSPLHF
TRBJ2-7	TRBV5-4	.	.	TGTGCCAGCAGCTTCGGAGGGACCAGCTCCTACGAGCAGTACTTC	CASSFGGTSSYEQYF
TRBJ2-7	TRBV2	.	few	TGTGCCAGCAGTGTCTACGAGCAGTACTTC	CASSVYEQYF
TRBJ1-2	TRBV7-3	.	.	TGTGCCAGCAGCCCCGAAGGTGGGGGCAGGGGTGGCTACACCTTC	CASSPEGGGRGGYTF
TRBJ1-1	TRBV5-1	.	.	TGCGCCAGCAGCTTGGTGGCAGTCGGTGGGGAAGCTTTCTTT	CASSLVAVGGEAFF
TRBJ1-2	TRBV11-2	.	.	TGTGCCAGCAGCTCGGGCGCCTTCTATGGCTACACCTTC	CASSSGAFYGYTF
TRBJ2-2	TRBV14	.	.	TGTGCCAGCAGCCTCCTGCCAGGGACGGCGTCCGGGGAGCTGTTTTTT	CASSLLPGTASGELFF
TRBJ2-1	TRBV29-1	TRBD2	.	TGCAGCGTTGGGACTAGCGACTACAATGAGCAGTTCTTC	CSVGTSDYNEQFF
TRBJ2-3	TRBV5-1	.	.	TGCGCCAGCAGCTTGAACAGGGCGACGGATACGCAGTATTTT	CASSLNRATDTQYF
TRBJ2-5	TRBV28	TRBD1	once	TGTGCCAGCAGTTTATGGGGACAGACCAGCGAGACCCAGTACTTC	CASSLWGQTSETQYF
TRBJ2-3	TRBV9	TRBD2	.	TGTGCCAGCAGTCCCGGGACTAGGGTCACAGATACGCAGTATTTT	CASSPGTRVTDTQYF
TRBJ1-4	TRBV19	.	few	TGTGCCAGTAGTTGGAGGGGCCCGTCAACTAATGAAAAACTGTTTTTT	CASSWRGPSTNEKLFF
TRBJ2-2	TRBV9	TRBD1	.	TGTGCCAGCAGCGTTAACCTCCAGGGACAGGGGGTGCCCGGGGAGCTGTTTTTT	CASSVNLQGQGVPGELFF
TRBJ2-7	TRBV18	.	.	TGTGCCAGCTCACCCCCCCCCAGTCCCTACGAGCAGTACTTC	CASSPPPSPYEQYF
TRBJ1-2	TRBV25-1	.	.	TGTGCCAGCAGTGATATCGCCGGCTACACCTTC	CASSDIAGYTF
TRBJ1-2	TRBV5-1	.	once	TGCGCCAGCAGCTTGGAGGTGGGGCTGTCGGGAGGCTACACCTTC	CASSLEVGLSGGYTF
TRBJ1-2	TRBV7-8	.	.	TGTGCCAGCAGCTTAAACGGGGCCCTATATGGCTACACCTTC	CASSLNGALYGYTF
TRBJ2-2	TRBV9	.	few	TGTGCCAGCAGCGTAGGACCGCGAATCACCGGGGAGCTGTTTTTT	CASSVGPRITGELFF
TRBJ2-4	TRBV10-3	TRBD2	.	TGTGCCATCAGTGAGCCGGGACTAGCGGGGGTAGCCAAAAACATTCAGTACTTC	CAISEPGLAGVAKNIQYF
TRBJ1-2	TRBV6-5	.	.	TGTGCCAGCACCAAAAAAGGCAGTAACTATGGCTACACCTTC	CASTKKGSNYGYTF
TRBJ2-7	TRBV5-1	TRBD2	.	TGCGCCAGCAGCGCGACCCCCGGGACTAGCGTAGTCTACGAGCAGTACTTC	CASSATPGTSVVYEQYF
TRBJ1-2	TRBV7-9	.	.	TGTGCCAGCAGCATCCTGGGTATCGGAGGCTACACCTTC	CASSILGIGGYTF
TRBJ2-7	TRBV11-1	.	.	TGTGCCAGCAGCTCCCGGGACCCCGGCGGGGAGCAGTACTTC	CASSSRDPGGEQYF
TRBJ2-1	TRBV14	.	.	TGTGCCAGCAGCCAAGCCTCCACAGGTTGGGGGTTCTTC	CASSQASTGWGFF
TRBJ1-1	TRBV5-4	TRBD1	.	TGTGCCAGCAGCTTGGCCCCAGGGGGGAGCACTGAAGCTTTCTTT	CASSLAPGGSTEAFF
TRBJ2-1	TRBV4-3	TRBD1	few	TGCGCCAGCAGCCAACCGGGACAGCGATACAATGAGCAGTTCTTC	CASSQPGQRYNEQFF
TRBJ1-3	TRBV9	TRBD1	.	TGTGCCAGCACCCAGGGGGACACTCGAAACACCATATATTTT	CASTQGDTRNTIYF
TRBJ1-1	TRBV30	.	.	TGTGCCTGGAGTGTACGGGGGGGCACCCCTGAAGCTTTCTTT	CAWSVRGGTPEAFF